Below are 31 T cell receptor beta chains sequenced from a single sample in a study of shared clonotypes between healthy human individuals. Terminally differentiated effector memory CD45RA+ cells were left out of the naive CD8 fraction, which was CD45RO-negative and positively selected for CCR7. Here immunoSEQ multiplex PCR was the method, and the copy in TCRdb shows in-frame clones only, minus some. The sample consists of roughly 1,800,000 clones, less than 95% of them appearing once. The sequencing input was naive CD8+ T cells sorted from blood. The origin of the receptors is a man aged 18 to 30 in good health.

Remarks on this clone: Distinct nucleotide sequences in the sample also encode this CDR3. J is TRBJ2-1 and V is TRBV6-5, with 13 bases aligning to TRBD2. J gave up 4 bases and V 0 bases, and 0 bases lay outside the gene matches. The CDR3 length is 16 residues. Germline values: CDR1 MNHEY, CDR2 SVGAGI. The CDR3, as DNA: TGTGCCAGCAGTTACTCGACTAGCGGGGGGTACAATGAGCAGTTCTTC. It encodes CASSYSTSGGYNEQFF.

The chain is built from TRBV2 and TRBJ2-7, with 7 positions matching TRBD1. V trimming: 6 bases; J trimming: 1 base; junction bases outside the gene matches: 6. This CDR3 has 14 amino acids. Germline CDR1 is SNHLY and CDR2 is FYNNEI. CDR3 nucleotides: TGTGCCAGCAGCCTCAGGGGGTTATCCTACGAGCAGTACTTC. The encoded protein is CASSLRGLSYEQYF.

The rearrangement links TRBV6-1 to TRBJ1-1; D remains ambiguous. This CDR3 is built from 13 residues. V lost 2 bases, J lost 1 base, and 5 bases lay in between. Germline V gene lookup returns CDR1 MNHNS and CDR2 SASEGT. This CDR3 reads CASSELPNTEAFF. The CDR3 coding sequence is TGTGCCAGCAGTGAACTCCCGAACACTGAAGCTTTCTTT.

The V call is TRBV2, the J call TRBJ1-6; no reliable D call. CDR1 SNHLY and CDR2 FYNNEI come from the germline V gene. This CDR3 has 15 amino acids. The V gene lost 3 bases and the J gene lost 8 bases, with 14 bases spanning the gap. The CDR3 sequence is CASSEIGQEYSPLHF. The CDR3, as DNA: TGTGCCAGCAGTGAGATAGGGCAGGAGTATTCACCCCTCCACTTT.

This chain links TRBV9 with TRBJ2-5; 8 nucleotides match TRBD2. J gave up 5 bases and V 0 bases, and 9 bases lay outside the gene matches. The germline V gene has CDR1 SGDLS and CDR2 YYNGEE. The CDR3 length is 16 residues. CDR3 in DNA: TGTGCCAGCAGCGTAGGTCGACAGACTAGCGACGAGACCCAGTACTTC. Amino acid sequence: CASSVGRQTSDETQYF.

The chain employs TRBV7-9 and TRBJ2-5; D is uncertain. The CDR3 covers 16 residues. Germline CDR1 and CDR2: SEHNR and FQNEAQ (reference sequence). Trimming removed 1 base from V and 3 bases from J, with 15 bases in between. The CDR3 sequence: CASSLDRSNREETQYF. The DNA for the CDR3 is TGTGCCAGCAGCTTAGATCGATCTAACAGAGAAGAGACCCAGTACTTC.

This clone was recorded once. The CDR3 nucleotides read TGTGCCAGCAGCTTCAAGCGGGAGTTTATCTACGAGCAGTACTTC. It yields the protein CASSFKREFIYEQYF. The rearrangement joins TRBV5-8 to TRBJ2-7, with TRBD2 identical over 8 bases. The CDR3 has 15 amino acids. Germline CDR1 is SGHTS and CDR2 is YDEGEE. V was clipped by 2 bases and J by 3 bases; unmatched bases: 7.

Regarding this clone: Additional DNA sequences in this sample encode the identical CDR3. This chain connects TRBV28 to TRBJ2-1, with TRBD2 identical over 8 bases. The V and J ends lost 3 bases and 3 bases, in that order; junction bases with no gene match: 4. This CDR3 is 15 amino acids long. Germline V gene lookup returns CDR1 MDHEN and CDR2 SYDVKM. The CDR3 sequence is CASSFPLAGYNEQFF. In nucleotides, the CDR3 is TGTGCCAGCAGTTTCCCGCTAGCGGGCTACAATGAGCAGTTCTTC.

Comments on this clone: Other DNA variants within this sample encode the same CDR3. The chain combines TRBV5-1 with TRBJ1-2, with 8 bases lining up with TRBD1. Losses at the gene ends were 0 bases for V and 1 base for J; bases not matched to a gene: 2. Germline V gene lookup returns CDR1 SGHRS and CDR2 YFSETQ. The length of the CDR3 is 15 residues. CDR3 loop: CASSLGTGSNYGYTF. DNA of the CDR3: TGCGCCAGCAGCTTGGGGACAGGGAGTAACTATGGCTACACCTTC.

The chain links TRBV27 to TRBJ2-7; 7 positions agree with TRBD1. The junction had 8 bases not matched to a gene; V was cut back by 7 bases and J by 5 bases. The length of the CDR3 is 13 residues. CDR1 is MNHEY and CDR2 is SMNVEV in the germline V gene (reference sequence). CDR3 sequence (DNA): TGTGCCAGCACCTCGACAGGGAGCCACGAGCAGTACTTC. Residues: CASTSTGSHEQYF.

Remarks on this clone: Other DNA sequences within the sample encode an identical CDR3. The chain recombines TRBV27 with TRBJ2-7; D ambiguous. The germline gives CDR1 MNHEY, CDR2 SMNVEV (reference sequence). CDR3 length: 13 residues. The V and J ends lost 2 bases and 1 base respectively, with 6 bases between them. The chain's CDR3 is CASSLTGSYEQYF. The DNA for the CDR3 is TGTGCCAGCAGTTTAACGGGTTCCTACGAGCAGTACTTC.

CDR3 protein: CASSGDRGSGPQHF. Here the CDR3 DNA reads TGCGCCAGCAGTGGGGACAGGGGGAGTGGGCCCCAGCATTTT. The gene calls are TRBV10-2 and TRBJ1-5; TRBD1 matches at 11 bases. In germline, CDR1 is WSHSY, CDR2 SAAADI. J gave up 9 bases and V 4 bases, and 5 bases lay outside the gene matches. The CDR3 totals 14 residues.

The rearrangement joins TRBV6-5 to TRBJ1-1, with D possibly matching TRBD1 (5 bases). The CDR3 has 15 residues. Germline-derived CDR1 and CDR2 are MNHEY and SVGAGI. Trimming removed 0 bases from V and 2 bases from J, with 10 bases in between. The CDR3 spells CASSYSTAGNTEAFF. DNA of the CDR3: TGTGCCAGCAGTTACTCGACAGCTGGTAACACTGAAGCTTTCTTT.

This chain joins TRBV5-1 and TRBJ2-5; D is unresolved. There are 12 residues in the CDR3. Between the trimmed V and J ends, which lost 0 bases and 5 bases, there was a span of 5 bases. Germline V CDR1 and CDR2: SGHRS, YFSETQ. CDR3 in amino acids: CASSLVPETQYF. CDR3 bases: TGCGCCAGCAGCTTGGTACCGGAGACCCAGTACTTC.

This clone is a singleton in its sample. The chain is built from TRBV4-1 and TRBJ2-7; possible D gene TRBD1, 5 bases. Germline CDR1 MGHRA, CDR2 YSYEKL. The CDR3 has 14 amino acids. V was clipped by 3 bases and J by 4 bases, with 13 bases between them. In DNA, the CDR3 is TGCGCCAGCAGCCAGGCGTCTGACAGATACGAGCAGTACTTC. It yields the protein CASSQASDRYEQYF.

This clone was observed once. This chain connects TRBV11-3 to TRBJ2-7, with D perhaps matching TRBD1 (6 bases). Germline V CDR1 and CDR2: SGHNT, YENEEA. The germline V and J ends were trimmed by 5 bases and 2 bases, with 10 bases remaining between them. The CDR3 contains 13 residues. DNA for the CDR3: TGTGCCAGCAGCAGAGGACAGACCTACGAGCAGTACTTC. Amino acid sequence: CASSRGQTYEQYF.

This chain joins TRBV6-1 and TRBJ1-3; D remains unclear. CDR1 MNHNS and CDR2 SASEGT come from the germline V gene. This CDR3 is built from 15 residues. V lost 1 base to trimming and J lost 1 base, with 8 bases between them. CDR3 nucleotide sequence: TGTGCCAGCAGTGAAGAGCCTACATCTGGAAACACCATATATTTT. Amino acid sequence: CASSEEPTSGNTIYF.

The chain links TRBV29-1 to TRBJ1-2, with D perhaps TRBD1 (6 bases). Germline V lookup: CDR1 SQVTM, CDR2 ANQGSEA. The V end lost 4 bases, the J end lost 4 bases, and 13 bases lay between the germline ends. This CDR3 has 13 amino acids. CDR3 bases: TGCAGCGTTGTCCTCAAGGACAGCTATGGCTACACCTTC. It encodes CSVVLKDSYGYTF.

The chain uses TRBV11-2 and TRBJ2-1; D call uncertain. Germline CDR1 reads SGHAT; CDR2 reads FQNNGV. The CDR3 is 14 amino acids. Trimming removed 0 bases from V and 3 bases from J, with 6 bases in between. CDR3 DNA sequence: TGTGCCAGCAGCTTAGAAGTGGGCTACAATGAGCAGTTCTTC. Protein product: CASSLEVGYNEQFF.

The chain joins TRBV5-6 to TRBJ2-7; D is unclear. CDR1 is SGHDT, CDR2 YYEEEE, per germline. The CDR3 spans 14 residues. Trimming stripped 3 bases from V and 2 bases from J, with 12 bases between. CDR3 coding DNA: TGTGCCAGCAGCTCGGGCACCTCTCCCTACGAGCAGTACTTC. Its protein product is CASSSGTSPYEQYF.

V is TRBV13 and J is TRBJ2-1, with 9 bases that match TRBD1. CDR1 and CDR2 from the germline V gene are PRHDT and FYEKMQ (reference sequence). The CDR3 has 14 amino acids. V trimming: 3 bases; J trimming: 7 bases; junction bases outside the gene matches: 4. The CDR3 region has the DNA TGTGCCAGCAGCTTCGAAGGGACAGGGAATGAGCAGTTCTTC. Translated, it gives CASSFEGTGNEQFF.

This clone occurred once. CDR3: CASSLDEGGLGEQYF. The CDR3 DNA follows: TGTGCCAGCAGCTTGGACGAAGGGGGGCTAGGGGAGCAGTACTTC. The chain couples TRBV7-9 to TRBJ2-7; D is tentatively TRBD1 or TRBD2 (6 bases each). The CDR3 is 15 amino acids. With 3 bases removed from V and 7 bases from J, the gap between germline ends came to 19 bases. Germline V gives CDR1 SEHNR, CDR2 FQNEAQ (reference sequence).

The chain couples TRBV10-3 to TRBJ2-7; possibly TRBD1 or TRBD2 for D (6 bases each). V lost 6 bases, J lost 2 bases, and 11 bases lay in between. Looked up from germline, CDR1 is ENHRY and CDR2 is SYGVKD. CDR3 length equals 13 residues. CDR3 in amino acids: CAIRGGDTYEQYF. The CDR3 nucleotides read TGTGCCATCAGAGGAGGGGACACCTACGAGCAGTACTTC.

CDR3 coding DNA: TGTGCCAGCAGCAAAGGAGGTTACGAAGCTTTCTTT. Its protein product is CASSKGGYEAFF. V gene TRBV21-1 combines with J gene TRBJ1-1. TRBV21-1 is a listed pseudogene. CDR3 length: 12 residues.

The chain recombines TRBV6-5 with TRBJ2-1; TRBD1 matches 9 bases. The germline V gene encodes CDR1 MNHEY and CDR2 SVGAGI. V lost 8 bases, J lost 7 bases, and 9 bases stayed unmatched. The CDR3 is 14 residues long. DNA for the CDR3: TGTGCCAGCCGAGAGGACAGGGGATCGAATGAGCAGTTCTTC. As protein: CASREDRGSNEQFF.

Comments on this clone: This specimen includes other DNA sequences encoding the same CDR3. This rearrangement joins TRBV10-3 to TRBJ1-1, with D maybe TRBD1 (6 bases). Between the trimmed V and J ends, which lost 0 bases and 4 bases, there was a span of 12 bases. The CDR3 has 15 residues. CDR1 ENHRY and CDR2 SYGVKD come from the germline V gene. CDR3 region: CAISESGGSGTEAFF. The CDR3 nucleotides are TGTGCCATCAGTGAGTCAGGGGGATCGGGCACTGAAGCTTTCTTT.

The chain employs TRBV18 and TRBJ2-5; TRBD1 matches at 7 bases. This CDR3 is built from 15 residues. The V gene's germline CDR1 is KGHSH and CDR2 LQKENI. Unmatched junction bases numbered 6, after V lost 5 bases and J lost 0 bases. As DNA, the CDR3 is TGTGCCAGCTCATTCACAGGGGCCGACCAAGAGACCCAGTACTTC. Encoded protein: CASSFTGADQETQYF.

This chain joins TRBV7-8 and TRBJ2-7; TRBD1 matches at 7 bases. This CDR3 is built from 17 residues. Germline V gene data show CDR1 as SGHVS and CDR2 as FQNEAQ. The J segment lost 5 bases and the V segment lost 5 bases, leaving 18 bases of the junction unmatched. This chain's CDR3 is CASSDREQGVRPDEQYF. The CDR3 DNA follows: TGTGCCAGCAGCGACAGAGAGCAGGGGGTGCGTCCCGACGAGCAGTACTTC.

This clone was recorded once. The CDR3 DNA reads as TGTGCCAGCAGTTCACCCCCGGGACTTTTAACAGATACGCAGTATTTT. Translating it yields CASSSPPGLLTDTQYF. This chain connects TRBV28 to TRBJ2-3; weak D call: TRBD2 (6 bases). Germline V gene data show CDR1 as MDHEN and CDR2 as SYDVKM. V lost 4 bases, J lost 3 bases, and 17 bases lay in between. The CDR3 spans 16 residues.

The chain uses TRBV5-3 and TRBJ2-7; D unresolved. TRBV5-3 is annotated as an ORF whose role is uncertain. The V and J ends lost 1 base and 4 bases respectively, with 12 bases between them. The CDR3 extends over 14 amino acids. The CDR3: CARSLLVSGYEQYF. In DNA form, the CDR3 reads TGTGCCAGAAGCTTGTTGGTTAGTGGGTACGAGCAGTACTTC.

V usage is TRBV28 and J usage is TRBJ2-1; D remains ambiguous. V gave up 5 bases and J gave up 0 bases, with 8 bases separating them. Germline assignment: CDR1 MDHEN and CDR2 SYDVKM. The CDR3 length is 14 residues. Here the CDR3 DNA reads TGTGCCAGCAGTGGGGTGAGCTCCTACAATGAGCAGTTCTTC. It yields the protein CASSGVSSYNEQFF.